This TCR beta chain is drawn from a study of blood T cell repertoires in COVID-19. Study-level information: Samples taken during acute and convalescent COVID-19 were collected in the United States, Italy and Spain.

Original processing methods: Reference gene primer amplification gave nucleated cell count estimates. Produced via immunoSEQ multiplex PCR; TCRdb's table is partial and in-frame only. The V and J calls and clone size are taken from that table; D and trimming were inferred from the DNA. The data show about 200,000 clones, around 90% seen once. CDR3 length: 14 amino acids. Germline V lookup: CDR1 KGHSH, CDR2 LQKENI. V gave up 3 bases and J gave up 3 bases; unmatched junction bases: 5. The sample comprised peripheral blood. The origin of this receptor is a man aged 55 to 70 with acute or convalescent COVID-19. The genes are TRBV18 and TRBJ2-7; TRBD1 matches 7 bases. CDR3 nucleotide sequence: TGTGCCAGCTCACCCCCGGGACAGATCTACGAGCAGTACTTC. This sequence encodes CASSPPGQIYEQYF.